The 31 T cell receptor beta chains reported below all come from one sample, sequenced in a study of blood T cell repertoires in COVID-19. Measured with immunoSEQ multiplex PCR; TCRdb has only the in-frame clones, and not every one. The sample has roughly 120,000 clones, 80% to 90% seen once. The sample consisted of peripheral blood. All receptors come from a man in his sixties or seventies with active or convalescent COVID-19.

The gene calls are TRBV5-1 and TRBJ2-5; 13 bases line up with TRBD2. The CDR3 contains 16 residues. In germline, CDR1 is SGHRS, CDR2 YFSETQ. Trimming cost V 4 bases and J 5 bases; bases outside gene matches: 8. The CDR3: CASSHGLAGAGETQYF. The CDR3 DNA is TGCGCCAGCAGCCACGGACTAGCGGGAGCTGGGGAGACCCAGTACTTC.

This clone was counted a single time. This chain uses TRBV10-3 with TRBJ1-2; 8 bases align to TRBD1. The CDR3 extends over 16 amino acids. V lost 6 bases, J lost 3 bases, and 12 bases stayed unmatched. CDR1 is ENHRY and CDR2 is SYGVKD in the germline V gene. The CDR3 region is CAISPSGTGGDYGYTF. The CDR3 region has the DNA TGTGCCATCAGCCCTAGTGGGACAGGCGGGGACTATGGCTACACCTTC.

V is TRBV6-1 and J is TRBJ2-7, with 7 bases lining up with TRBD2. The ends lost 2 bases at V and 6 bases at J; junction bases unmatched: 4. The CDR3 totals 13 residues. CDR1 and CDR2 from the germline V gene are MNHNS and SASEGT. CDR3: CASSERTRAEQYF. Written as DNA, the CDR3 is TGTGCCAGCAGTGAACGGACTAGAGCCGAGCAGTACTTC.

As for this clone: Additional DNA sequences in this sample encode the identical CDR3. The chain employs TRBV28 and TRBJ2-7; perhaps TRBD1 as D (6 bases). Germline assignment: CDR1 MDHEN and CDR2 SYDVKM. Trimming stripped 6 bases from V and 2 bases from J, with 11 bases between. The CDR3 totals 13 residues. CDR3 DNA sequence: TGTGCCAGCAGCTCAGGACAGACCTACGAGCAGTACTTC. Translating gives CASSSGQTYEQYF. The whole variable domain, remainder taken from reference TRBV28 and TRBJ2-7, is DVKVTQSSRYLVKRTGEKVFLECVQDMDHENMFWYRQDPGLGLRLIYFSYDVKMKEKGDIPEGYSVSREKKERFSLILESASTNQTSMYLCASSSGQTYEQYFGPGTRLTVT.

This clone appeared once. The chain employs TRBV3-1 (or the pseudogene TRBV3-2) and TRBJ1-3, with D unclear. Per the germline V gene, CDR1 is LGHDT and CDR2 is YNNKEL (reference sequence). This CDR3 comprises 13 residues. The V gene lost 4 bases and the J gene lost 4 bases, with 8 bases spanning the gap. CDR3 loop: CASSPSSGNTIYF. CDR3 DNA sequence: TGTGCCAGCAGCCCTAGCTCCGGAAACACCATATATTTT.

V gene TRBV7-2 combines with J gene TRBJ2-7; possible D gene TRBD2, 6 bases. Looked up from germline, CDR1 is SGHTA and CDR2 is FQGNSA. V lost 5 bases and J lost 3, with 11 bases in between. The length of the CDR3 is 13 residues. For the CDR3, the DNA is TGTGCCAGCAGCGCCAGTAGCGGCTACGAGCAGTACTTC. Amino acids: CASSASSGYEQYF.

This clone was counted once. The rearrangement joins TRBV19 to TRBJ2-7; D perhaps matches TRBD1 (6 bases). The CDR3 consists of 14 residues. Germline lookup yields CDR1 LNHDA and CDR2 SQIVND (reference sequence). The germline V and J ends were trimmed by 9 bases and 6 bases, with 21 bases remaining between them. The CDR3: CASGERGGKAEQYF. CDR3 DNA: TGTGCCAGCGGAGAGAGAGGGGGAAAGGCCGAGCAGTACTTC.

CDR3 bases: TGTGCCAGTAACGAAGCTAGGGGCTACACCTTC. Translating gives CASNEARGYTF. This sequence joins TRBV19 and TRBJ1-2, with D unclear. V shed 7 bases and J shed 8 bases, with 11 bases lying between them. CDR3 length: 11 residues. Per germline, CDR1 LNHDA and CDR2 SQIVND (reference sequence).

Here the CDR3 DNA reads TGTGCCAGCACGTCGTATCTGAGGGGAAACACCATATATTTT. Translating gives CASTSYLRGNTIYF. The chain combines TRBV7-2 with TRBJ1-3; no definite D call. Germline values: CDR1 SGHTA, CDR2 FQGNSA. V dropped 7 bases and J dropped 4 bases, with 14 bases sitting between them. The CDR3 runs 14 residues.

Here the CDR3 DNA reads TGCAGCGTGGCCGGGGGGTACGAGCAGTACTTC. It specifies CSVAGGYEQYF. The chain employs TRBV29-1 and TRBJ2-7; TRBD2 matches 7 bases. J lost 4 bases, V lost 6 bases, and 3 bases had no gene match. The CDR3 has 11 residues. Germline lookup yields CDR1 SQVTM and CDR2 ANQGSEA.

The chain couples TRBV30 to TRBJ1-1, with D possibly being TRBD1 (5 bases). CDR1 and CDR2 (germline): GTSNPN, SVGIG (reference sequence). Trimming removed 2 bases from V and 1 base from J, with 8 bases in between. This CDR3 spans 13 amino acids. In DNA form, the CDR3 reads TGTGCCTGGAGTCCAGACAGGAACACTGAAGCTTTCTTT. It codes for CAWSPDRNTEAFF.

The V call is TRBV28, the J call TRBJ2-7, with 8 positions matching TRBD1. The CDR3 extends over 15 amino acids. Trimming cost V 5 bases and J 1 base; bases outside gene matches: 7. Germline V gene sequence: CDR1 MDHEN, CDR2 SYDVKM. In nucleotides, the CDR3 is TGTGCCAGCAGTGGAAGACAGGGGAGATCCTACGAGCAGTACTTC. This gives the protein CASSGRQGRSYEQYF.

The V call is TRBV6-4, the J call TRBJ2-1, with D maybe TRBD2 (5 bases). With 2 bases removed from V and 2 bases from J, the gap between germline ends came to 13 bases. Germline V gene data show CDR1 as MRHNA and CDR2 as SNTAGT. CDR3 size: 16 residues. DNA for the CDR3: TGTGCCAGCAGTGACCGTTGGGGAGCGGCCTACAATGAGCAGTTCTTC. Its protein product is CASSDRWGAAYNEQFF.

V is TRBV20-1 and J is TRBJ2-5, with 13 bases fitting TRBD2. V shed 3 bases, J shed 4 bases, and the junction held 11 bases outside the gene matches. Germline CDR1 DFQATT, CDR2 SNEGSKA (reference sequence). This CDR3 contains 17 residues. As DNA, the CDR3 is TGCAGTGCTAGTTCGGGACTAGCGGGGATGAAACTAGAGACCCAGTACTTC. This codes for CSASSGLAGMKLETQYF.

The chain has TRBV12-3 or TRBV12-4 and TRBJ1-2, with D tentatively TRBD1 (5 bases). The CDR3 extends over 12 amino acids. V was shortened by 6 bases and J by 8 bases, with 13 bases between the two germline ends. The DNA of the CDR3 is TGTGCCAGCAGACCAACCGGGGGGGGCTACACCTTC. Translation gives CASRPTGGGYTF.

This clone was found once. The chain couples TRBV5-1 to TRBJ2-5; TRBD2 aligns across 11 bases. Germline V CDR1 and CDR2: SGHRS, YFSETQ. This CDR3 is 15 amino acids long. V dropped 1 base and J dropped 2; count of bases not matched to a gene: 1. The CDR3 sequence: CASSLTSGSQETQYF. The CDR3 bases are TGCGCCAGCAGCTTGACTAGCGGGAGTCAAGAGACCCAGTACTTC.

The chain is built from TRBV12-3 or TRBV12-4 and TRBJ1-5; D remains unclear. V shed 8 bases and J shed 3 bases, with 11 bases lying between them. The CDR3 extends over 13 amino acids. The CDR3: CASLGSYNQPQHF. In DNA form, the CDR3 reads TGTGCCAGCCTCGGGAGTTACAATCAGCCCCAGCATTTT.

The V call is TRBV13, the J call TRBJ1-2, with unresolved D. This CDR3 comprises 14 residues. CDR1 is PRHDT and CDR2 is FYEKMQ in the germline V gene (reference sequence). Trimming shortened V by 5 bases and J by 2 bases, and 12 bases separated the two germline ends. Written as DNA, the CDR3 is TGTGCCAGCAGCCGCACTTCGGTGAACTATGGCTACACCTTC. Translating it yields CASSRTSVNYGYTF.

This chain connects TRBV5-1 to TRBJ1-4; possibly TRBD1 for D (6 bases). V was cut by 7 bases and J by 8 bases, with 21 bases left in between. Germline V CDR1 and CDR2: SGHRS, YFSETQ. This CDR3 comprises 15 residues. The CDR3 nucleotides read TGCGCCAGCTCTCACATGGGGGGGCGCGAGGAAAAACTGTTTTTT. Translated: CASSHMGGREEKLFF.

The chain couples TRBV30 to TRBJ1-2, with 8 bases matching TRBD1. Looked up from germline, CDR1 is GTSNPN and CDR2 is SVGIG (reference sequence). V shed 2 bases, J shed 8 bases, and the junction held 10 bases outside the gene matches. The CDR3 runs to 14 residues. CDR3 region: CAWSPGQGVGGYTF. For the CDR3, the DNA is TGTGCCTGGAGTCCCGGACAGGGCGTGGGCGGCTACACCTTC.

This rearrangement joins TRBV18 to TRBJ2-1; 10 positions match TRBD2. Germline trimming cut 3 bases from V and 4 bases from J; bases unmatched to any gene: 6. The CDR3 covers 16 residues. CDR1 is KGHSH and CDR2 is LQKENI in the germline V gene. The CDR3 spells CASSPPSGSIYNEQFF. CDR3 DNA sequence: TGTGCCAGCTCACCCCCTAGCGGGAGTATTTACAATGAGCAGTTCTTC.

The chain recombines TRBV28 with TRBJ1-4; no definite D call. Trimming removed 4 bases from V and 5 bases from J, with 11 bases in between. This CDR3 spans 14 amino acids. Germline-derived CDR1 and CDR2 are MDHEN and SYDVKM. CDR3 protein: CASSSTVRNEKLFF. CDR3 nucleotide sequence: TGTGCCAGCAGTTCTACGGTCAGGAATGAAAAACTGTTTTTT.

V is TRBV19 and J is TRBJ2-5; 9 bases are a match to TRBD1. J lost 5 bases, V lost 3 bases, and 10 bases had no gene match. The CDR3 contains 16 residues. Germline CDR1 is LNHDA and CDR2 is SQIVND (reference sequence). The CDR3 region is CASSIWGQGAQETQYF. CDR3 sequence (DNA): TGTGCCAGTAGTATTTGGGGACAGGGCGCACAGGAGACCCAGTACTTC.

V gene TRBV3-1 (or the pseudogene TRBV3-2) combines with J gene TRBJ2-5; 8 nucleotides agree with TRBD1. This CDR3 contains 13 residues. V lost 7 bases and J lost 5; bases outside the gene matches: 6. Germline V gene data show CDR1 as LGHDT and CDR2 as YNNKEL (reference sequence). CDR3 loop: CASIPTGGETQYF. As DNA, the CDR3 is TGTGCCAGCATCCCAACAGGGGGGGAGACCCAGTACTTC.

The rearrangement uses TRBV28 and TRBJ1-2, with D tentatively TRBD1 (6 bases). Trimming took off 3 bases at V and 8 bases at J, with 19 bases between the two ends. The CDR3 length is 15 residues. Germline V gene lookup returns CDR1 MDHEN and CDR2 SYDVKM. The CDR3 spells CASSFQRQVNLGYTF. The CDR3 bases are TGTGCCAGCAGTTTTCAGAGACAGGTGAATTTAGGCTACACCTTC.

V and J are TRBV28 and TRBJ2-7; 8 nucleotides match TRBD1. There are 15 residues in the CDR3. Germline CDR1 reads MDHEN; CDR2 reads SYDVKM. J was trimmed by 1 base and V by 5 bases; bases with no gene match: 7. The CDR3 loop is CASSPPGQASYEQYF. CDR3 in DNA: TGTGCCAGCAGTCCTCCGGGACAGGCTTCCTACGAGCAGTACTTC.

The DNA of the CDR3 is TGCGCCAGCAGTGAGGGGCCAGGGAGGGAAGCTTTCTTT. This sequence encodes CASSEGPGREAFF. This rearrangement joins TRBV10-1 to TRBJ1-1, with D perhaps matching TRBD1 (5 bases). Trimming left V 2 bases short and J 8 bases short, with 12 bases between. The CDR3 consists of 13 residues. The germline gives CDR1 WNHNN, CDR2 SYGVQD (reference sequence).

This chain links TRBV27 with TRBJ2-1, with 8 nucleotides matching TRBD2. This CDR3 is built from 14 residues. The V gene's germline CDR1 is MNHEY and CDR2 SMNVEV (reference sequence). With 8 bases clipped from V and 4 bases from J, the junction kept 7 bases outside the gene matches. CDR3 DNA: TGTGCCAGCGGGTACCCTAGCGGGTACAATGAGCAGTTCTTC. Residues: CASGYPSGYNEQFF.

This chain joins TRBV27 and TRBJ2-7; TRBD1 might be the D (5 bases). The ends were cut back, 7 bases at V and 0 bases at J, with 16 bases in the middle. Germline CDR1 reads MNHEY; CDR2 reads SMNVEV (reference sequence). This CDR3 is built from 15 residues. The CDR3 nucleotides are TGTGCCAGCACCCTTCAGGGTTCAGCCTCCTACGAGCAGTACTTC. It translates to CASTLQGSASYEQYF.

The chain employs TRBV3-1 (or the pseudogene TRBV3-2) and TRBJ2-7; 8 bases line up with TRBD2. Trimming took 0 bases from V and 4 from J; bases not matched to a gene: 8. The CDR3 totals 16 residues. Germline V gives CDR1 LGHDT, CDR2 YNNKEL (reference sequence). CDR3 DNA: TGTGCCAGCAGCCAAGATCCTCCAAGCGGGAGTTACGAGCAGTACTTC. Translation: CASSQDPPSGSYEQYF.

The chain combines TRBV11-2 with TRBJ2-7; TRBD2 matches 8 bases. V shed 5 bases and J 4 bases; nucleotides not matched to a gene: 13. Germline CDR1 and CDR2: SGHAT and FQNNGV. The CDR3 covers 16 residues. The chain's CDR3 is CASSPRPGGDPYEQYF. The CDR3 DNA reads TGTGCCAGCAGCCCCCGACCCGGGGGGGACCCTTACGAGCAGTACTTC.